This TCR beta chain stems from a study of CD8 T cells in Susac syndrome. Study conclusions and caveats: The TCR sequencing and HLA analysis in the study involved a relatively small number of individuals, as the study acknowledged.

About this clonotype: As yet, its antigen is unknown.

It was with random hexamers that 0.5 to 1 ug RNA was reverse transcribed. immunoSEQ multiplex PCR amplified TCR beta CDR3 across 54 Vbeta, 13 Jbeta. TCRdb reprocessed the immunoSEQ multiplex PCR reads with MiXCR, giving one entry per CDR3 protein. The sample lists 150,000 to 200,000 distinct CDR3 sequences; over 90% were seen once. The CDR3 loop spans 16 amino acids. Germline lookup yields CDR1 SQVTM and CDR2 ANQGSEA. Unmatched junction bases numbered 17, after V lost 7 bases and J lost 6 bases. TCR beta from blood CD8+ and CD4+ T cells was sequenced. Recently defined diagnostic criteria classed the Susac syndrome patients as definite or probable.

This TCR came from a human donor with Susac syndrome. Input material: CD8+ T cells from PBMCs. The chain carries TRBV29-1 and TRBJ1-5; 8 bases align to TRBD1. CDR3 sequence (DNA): TGCAGCGAATATGTAGTGCGGGACAGGTCGTGTCAGCCCCAGCATTTT. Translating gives CSEYVVRDRSCQPQHF.